One and the same sample provided the 9 T cell receptor beta chains below, sequenced in a study of control samples from healthy donors and cancer patients. The data were produced by immunoSEQ multiplex PCR, yet TCRdb's version contains in-frame clones alone and is incomplete. The table has around 190,000 clones, roughly nine tenths seen once. Sequencing was carried out using blood. The receptors derive from a man under 40 in good health.

This chain joins TRBV7-9 and TRBJ2-5, with TRBD1 matching 9 bases. The V and J ends lost 5 bases and 4 bases, in that order; junction bases with no gene match: 14. This CDR3 region has 17 residues. Germline V gives CDR1 SEHNR, CDR2 FQNEAQ (reference sequence). The CDR3 loop reads CASSRAGTGIRGETQYF. The CDR3 DNA is TGTGCCAGCAGCAGAGCCGGGACAGGGATAAGGGGAGAGACCCAGTACTTC.

The chain joins TRBV11-2 to TRBJ2-3; no reliable D call. There are 14 residues in the CDR3. Germline CDR1 is SGHAT and CDR2 is FQNNGV. V was trimmed by 0 bases and J by 2 bases, leaving 6 bases between them. The CDR3 sequence is CASSLEVFTDTQYF. The DNA for the CDR3 is TGTGCCAGCAGCTTAGAGGTCTTCACAGATACGCAGTATTTT.

V is TRBV3-1 (or the pseudogene TRBV3-2) and J is TRBJ1-2; D is perhaps TRBD1 (5 bases). Trimming cost V 4 bases and J 4 bases, with 16 bases left between them. The CDR3 runs 15 residues. The germline gives CDR1 LGHDT, CDR2 YNNKEL (reference sequence). Here the CDR3 reads CASSPPEVRAYGYTF. In DNA, the CDR3 is TGTGCCAGCAGCCCCCCCGAAGTCAGGGCCTATGGCTACACCTTC.

V and J are TRBV7-8 and TRBJ2-7, with 10 nucleotides matching TRBD2. The germline gives CDR1 SGHVS, CDR2 FQNEAQ. The length of the CDR3 is 14 residues. After removal of 2 bases from V and 6 bases from J, the junction contained 4 bases not matched to a gene. CDR3: CASSLLAGEGEQYF. The CDR3 coding sequence is TGTGCCAGCAGCTTACTAGCGGGAGAAGGCGAGCAGTACTTC.

The chain couples TRBV21-1 to TRBJ1-1; the table names TRBD1, a call not compared with the DNA. TRBV21-1 is a documented pseudogene. There are 16 residues in the CDR3. This chain's CDR3 is CASSSRDRIFDTEAFF. The CDR3 DNA follows: TGTGCCAGCAGCAGCCGGGACAGGATTTTCGACACTGAAGCTTTCTTT.

Concerning this clone itself: The identical CDR3 is also encoded by other nucleotide sequences in the sample. V is TRBV6-2 or TRBV6-3 and J is TRBJ1-2; 8 bases are shared with TRBD1. Germline lookup yields CDR1 MNHEY and CDR2 SVGEGT. V lost 6 bases, J lost 1 base, and 1 base stayed unmatched. The CDR3 consists of 13 residues. CDR3 sequence: CASSDRGNYGYTF. The CDR3 DNA sequence: TGTGCCAGCAGCGACAGGGGTAACTATGGCTACACCTTC.

The chain employs TRBV4-1 and TRBJ2-3; maybe TRBD2 (5 bases). Germline assignment: CDR1 MGHRA and CDR2 YSYEKL. The ends were cut back, 2 bases at V and 6 bases at J, with 12 bases in the middle. This CDR3 comprises 14 residues. CDR3 coding DNA: TGCGCCAGCAGCCAACCGGGGAGCTCGGATACGCAGTATTTT. This encodes CASSQPGSSDTQYF.

The rearrangement links TRBV6-1 to TRBJ1-1; the D is unclear. V was shortened by 3 bases and J by 1 base, with 12 bases between the two germline ends. In germline, CDR1 is MNHNS, CDR2 SASEGT. This CDR3 is built from 15 residues. In DNA, the CDR3 is TGTGCCAGCAGTGATCAGGAGGGATGGAACACTGAAGCTTTCTTT. It codes for CASSDQEGWNTEAFF.

V usage is TRBV4-3 and J usage is TRBJ1-1; 7 positions agree with TRBD1. CDR3 size: 15 residues. CDR1 and CDR2 (germline): LGHNA, YSLEER. Trimming cost V 5 bases and J 1 base; bases outside gene matches: 7. CDR3 amino acids: CASSRSRDRNTEAFF. CDR3 coding DNA: TGCGCCAGCAGCAGATCCCGGGACAGGAACACTGAAGCTTTCTTT.